Following are 20 T cell receptor beta chains from one sample sequenced in a study of CD4 T cells in relation to SARS-CoV-2 and coronaviruses. Some clones are missing from TCRdb's copy, which holds only in-frame ones; the method was immunoSEQ multiplex PCR. The sample yields about 36,000 clones, approximately 80% seen once. Antigens of these TCRs are unknown. The source material was naive CD4+ T cells from PBMCs, cultured in vitro. Stated subset: naive CD4+ T cells isolated by negative enrichment. These receptor sequences come from an adult with COVID-19.

This chain joins TRBV15 and TRBJ2-1; D ambiguous. Trimming shortened V by 0 bases and J by 10 bases, and 10 bases separated the two germline ends. This CDR3 has 13 residues. Germline CDR1 is LNHNV and CDR2 is YYDKDF (reference sequence). CDR3 sequence reads: CATSRDLANEQFF. CDR3 coding DNA: TGTGCCACCAGCAGAGATTTGGCCAACGAGCAGTTCTTC.

In this sample, this clone turned up a few times. The rearrangement joins TRBV11-2 to TRBJ2-1, with 10 bases identical to TRBD2. V lost 0 bases and J lost 15; bases outside the gene matches: 5. CDR3 length: 13 residues. Per germline, CDR1 SGHAT and CDR2 FQNNGV. CDR3 sequence reads: CASSLDLAGAGFF. The CDR3 nucleotides are TGTGCCAGCAGCTTAGACCTAGCGGGAGCCGGGTTCTTC.

The chain carries TRBV15 and TRBJ2-7; D is tentatively TRBD1 or TRBD2 (5 bases each). CDR1 is LNHNV, CDR2 YYDKDF, per germline (reference sequence). This CDR3 comprises 14 residues. Trimming left V 0 bases short and J 2 bases short, with 8 bases between. CDR3 residues: CATSREWGTYEQYF. CDR3 DNA: TGTGCCACCAGCAGAGAATGGGGGACCTACGAGCAGTACTTC.

The J gene is TRBJ2-7, the V gene TRBV5-4; D is perhaps TRBD1 (6 bases). The V end lost 3 bases, the J end lost 3 bases, and 16 bases lay between the germline ends. This CDR3 comprises 15 residues. The germline CDR1 and CDR2 sequences are SGHNT and YYREEE (reference sequence). The CDR3 here is CASSYGSQGIYEQYF. CDR3 in DNA: TGTGCCAGCAGCTACGGATCACAGGGTATCTACGAGCAGTACTTC.

This clone was seen a few times. V is TRBV28 and J is TRBJ1-5, with TRBD1 matching 7 bases. The germline gives CDR1 MDHEN, CDR2 SYDVKM. Unmatched junction bases numbered 6, after V lost 4 bases and J lost 6 bases. CDR3 size: 14 residues. The CDR3 region is CASSSRTGGQPQHF. CDR3 DNA sequence: TGTGCCAGCAGTTCCCGGACAGGAGGTCAGCCCCAGCATTTT.

This chain connects TRBV7-9 to TRBJ2-2; a possible D gene is TRBD2 (6 bases). The CDR3 extends over 14 amino acids. Looked up from germline, CDR1 is SEHNR and CDR2 is FQNEAQ (reference sequence). V gave up 5 bases and J gave up 3 bases, with 10 bases separating them. The CDR3 nucleotides are TGTGCCAGCAGCCAGGGACTTTACACCGGGGAGCTGTTTTTT. It yields the protein CASSQGLYTGELFF.

The chain has TRBV7-9 and TRBJ1-1; unclear D gene. The length of the CDR3 is 11 residues. The V gene's germline CDR1 is SEHNR and CDR2 FQNEAQ (reference sequence). The ends were cut back, 7 bases at V and 4 bases at J, with 7 bases in the middle. CDR3 amino acids: CASTLGTEAFF. The CDR3 DNA follows: TGTGCCAGCACCCTAGGCACTGAAGCTTTCTTT.

The chain has TRBV10-1 and TRBJ2-1; 12 positions match TRBD2. CDR3 length equals 16 residues. In germline, CDR1 is WNHNN, CDR2 SYGVQD (reference sequence). The V segment lost 10 bases and the J segment 2 bases; nucleotides outside the gene matches: 9. The CDR3 sequence: CATSSGRDTAYNEQFF. The CDR3 DNA sequence: TGCGCCACCTCTAGCGGGAGGGATACGGCCTACAATGAGCAGTTCTTC.

CDR3 amino acids: CASSESRGPAYEQYF. The CDR3 DNA reads as TGTGCCAGCAGCGAAAGCAGGGGGCCAGCCTACGAGCAGTACTTC. This chain uses TRBV11-2 with TRBJ2-7, with 8 bases lining up with TRBD1. This CDR3 has 15 residues. The germline CDR1 and CDR2 sequences are SGHAT and FQNNGV. With V trimmed by 5 bases and J by 2 bases, 8 bases remained unmatched. The full variable domain, with the rest looked up from reference TRBV11-2 and TRBJ2-7, is EAGVAQSPRYKIIEKRQSVAFWCNPISGHATLYWYQQILGQGPKLLIQFQNNGVVDDSQLPKDRFSAERLKGVDSTLKIQPAKLEDSAVYLCASSESRGPAYEQYFGPGTRLTVT.

The chain carries TRBV6-5 and TRBJ1-1, with 8 bases that match TRBD1. The CDR3 sequence is 13 residues long. Germline assignment: CDR1 MNHEY and CDR2 SVGAGI. Trimming took 6 bases from V and 7 from J; bases not matched to a gene: 7. Here the CDR3 reads CASRPGGDFEAFF. The CDR3 DNA reads TGTGCCAGCAGACCAGGGGGCGACTTTGAAGCTTTCTTT.

The rearrangement links TRBV3-1 (or the pseudogene TRBV3-2) to TRBJ1-3; D not resolved. The germline gives CDR1 LGHDT, CDR2 YNNKEL (reference sequence). Deletions cut 0 bases from V and 1 base from J, with 7 bases between. The CDR3 length is 15 residues. The CDR3 reads CASSQEARSGNTIYF. CDR3 sequence (DNA): TGTGCCAGCAGCCAAGAGGCTCGATCTGGAAACACCATATATTTT.

Of note for this clone: At one end, the junction sequence differs from germline, possibly due to a read error. The chain is built from TRBV6-2 or TRBV6-3 and TRBJ2-3, with D unresolved. There are 13 residues in the CDR3. Germline CDR1 MNHEY, CDR2 SVGEGT. The CDR3 loop reads CASSYDPSNRSCF. CDR3 coding DNA: TGTGCCAGCAGTTACGACCCCTCAAATAGAAGTTGTTTT.

CDR3 bases: TGCGCCAGCAGCGGGACAGGGTTTCCCGGGGAGCTGTTTTTT. Translating it yields CASSGTGFPGELFF. The chain links TRBV4-1 to TRBJ2-2; TRBD1 matches 9 bases. This CDR3 has 14 residues. The trim removed 5 bases at V and 6 bases at J, leaving 4 bases unmatched. From germline, CDR1 is MGHRA and CDR2 YSYEKL.

The chain links TRBV12-3 or TRBV12-4 to TRBJ2-1, with D hard to call. CDR3 length: 13 residues. Trimming cost V 6 bases and J 5 bases, with 11 bases left between them. The chain's CDR3 is CASRTPADNEQFF. Here the CDR3 DNA reads TGTGCCAGCAGAACCCCCGCTGACAATGAGCAGTTCTTC.

The chain is built from TRBV5-1 and TRBJ2-5; no firm D call. The germline V gene encodes CDR1 SGHRS and CDR2 YFSETQ. This CDR3 contains 11 residues. V shed 0 bases and J shed 5 bases, with 2 bases lying between them. The CDR3 region has the DNA TGCGCCAGCAGCTTGGCCGAGACCCAGTACTTC. Translating gives CASSLAETQYF. Supplemented by reference TRBV5-1 and TRBJ2-5, the full variable domain reads KAGVTQTPRYLIKTRGQQVTLSCSPISGHRSVSWYQQTPGQGLQFLFEYFSETQRNKGNFPGRFSGRQFSNSRSEMNVSTLELGDSALYLCASSLAETQYFGPGTRLLVL.

V usage is TRBV6-4 and J usage is TRBJ1-5; 9 bases line up with TRBD1. V was pared by 7 bases and J by 7 bases, with 20 bases of the junction left unmatched. Germline values: CDR1 MRHNA, CDR2 SNTAGT. CDR3 length: 18 amino acids. The CDR3 spells CASNGTGRNATGLQPQHF. The CDR3 DNA is TGTGCCAGCAACGGGACAGGGAGAAACGCTACTGGGTTGCAGCCCCAGCATTTT.

V is TRBV18 and J is TRBJ2-2, with 9 bases lining up with TRBD2. The CDR3 runs to 15 residues. V dropped 4 bases and J dropped 6; count of bases not matched to a gene: 6. Germline loops: CDR1 KGHSH, CDR2 LQKENI. The DNA for the CDR3 is TGTGCCAGCTCACAACAGCGGGAGGCGGCCGGGGAGCTGTTTTTT. Residues: CASSQQREAAGELFF.

The genes are TRBV28 and TRBJ1-5, with a weak D call TRBD1 (5 bases). Per the germline V gene, CDR1 is MDHEN and CDR2 is SYDVKM. The CDR3 totals 16 residues. Trimming cost V 2 bases and J 3 bases, with 14 bases left between them. CDR3 sequence (DNA): TGTGCCAGCAGTTTAAGGCCAGGGTGGATCAATCAGCCCCAGCATTTT. It yields the protein CASSLRPGWINQPQHF. Looking up the rest from reference TRBV28 and TRBJ1-5 gives the full variable domain: DVKVTQSSRYLVKRTGEKVFLECVQDMDHENMFWYRQDPGLGLRLIYFSYDVKMKEKGDIPEGYSVSREKKERFSLILESASTNQTSMYLCASSLRPGWINQPQHFGDGTRLSIL.

This clone has only a few counts. The chain uses TRBV27 and TRBJ1-6; D unclear. CDR1 is MNHEY and CDR2 is SMNVEV in the germline V gene (reference sequence). V gave up 3 bases and J gave up 0 bases, with 9 bases separating them. The CDR3 totals 16 residues. As DNA, the CDR3 is TGTGCCAGCAGTTTCGTCAGAAGCTCCTATAATTCACCCCTCCACTTT. Residues: CASSFVRSSYNSPLHF.

The V gene is TRBV4-2, the J gene TRBJ2-2; 15 bases are shared with TRBD2. With V trimmed by 1 base and J by 4 bases, 1 base remained unmatched. Germline V gives CDR1 LGHNA, CDR2 YNFKEQ. This CDR3 contains 17 residues. Here the CDR3 reads CASSQGTSGRATGELFF. CDR3 sequence (DNA): TGTGCCAGCAGCCAAGGGACTAGCGGGAGGGCCACCGGGGAGCTGTTTTTT.